This T cell receptor beta chain appears in the sequencing data of a study of blood T cell repertoires in COVID-19. Original processing notes: Nucleated cell counts were estimated from reference gene primer amplification. The data were produced by immunoSEQ multiplex PCR, yet TCRdb's version contains in-frame clones alone and is incomplete. Clonal size and the V and J genes are those of that table, whereas D and trimming came from the DNA. The table shows roughly 380,000 clones, with 87% occurring only once. Germline lookup yields CDR1 MNHEY and CDR2 SVGAGI. With 6 bases removed from V and 5 bases from J, the gap between germline ends came to 20 bases. The CDR3 has 15 amino acids.

V usage is TRBV6-5 and J usage is TRBJ2-7, with D hard to call. Sequenced: PBMCs or T cells enriched from blood (not recorded which). The receptor was derived from a young woman who had recovered from COVID-19. The CDR3 protein is CASRNPNTYANEQYF. The CDR3 nucleotides read TGTGCCAGCAGGAACCCCAATACATATGCCAACGAGCAGTACTTC.